This T cell receptor beta chain was identified during a study of blood T cell repertoires in COVID-19. Across the whole study: COVID-19 samples, acute and convalescent, were from the United States, Italy and Spain. T cells, B-cell-depleted T cells, or PBMCs supplied cDNA or gDNA.

Per the original data handling: Amplification with reference gene primers provided the estimates of nucleated cell counts. This table comes from immunoSEQ multiplex PCR, and its TCRdb copy is limited to in-frame clones, with some not included. The V and J calls and the clone size are those of that table, but D and trimming were determined from the DNA. Of roughly 260,000 clones detected, 70% to 90% appear once; the ten largest clones hold 3% to 4%. Trimming took off 0 bases at V and 6 bases at J, with 30 bases between the two ends. The CDR3 length is 21 residues. CDR1 and CDR2 (germline): SGHVS, FQNEAQ. The sample holds one count of this clone.

The V and J genes are TRBV7-8 and TRBJ2-1, with D tentatively TRBD2 (5 bases). The sequence was collected from a woman aged 40 to 50 with acute or convalescent COVID-19. Sample: peripheral blood. The CDR3 sequence: CASSLAEVGRRRSLSTNEQFF. CDR3 nucleotide sequence: TGTGCCAGCAGCTTAGCAGAGGTTGGGAGAAGGCGATCCCTTTCAACCAATGAGCAGTTCTTC.